This T cell receptor beta chain originates from a study of blood T cell repertoires in COVID-19. Study-wide background: The United States, Italy and Spain provided the acute and convalescent COVID-19 samples. T cells, B-cell-depleted T cells, or PBMCs supplied cDNA or gDNA.

Per the original methods: Nucleated cell counts were estimated from reference gene primer amplification. The protocol was immunoSEQ multiplex PCR, while the TCRdb copy is restricted to in-frame clones and leaves out a portion. The V and J calls and clone size come from that table; D and trimming were worked out from the DNA. The sample has 340,000 or so clones, more than 70% seen once. CDR1 and CDR2 from the germline V gene are LNHNV and YYDKDF (reference sequence). Trimming cost V 4 bases and J 5 bases; bases outside gene matches: 13. CDR3 length: 19 amino acids. Sample: peripheral blood. The source is a man younger than 45 with active or convalescent COVID-19. The rearrangement uses TRBV15 and TRBJ2-6; 11 bases map to TRBD2. DNA of the CDR3: TGTGCCACCAGCAAACGTTTACTAGCGGGAGTCGGTAGGGCCAACGTCCTGACTTTC. Its protein product is CATSKRLLAGVGRANVLTF.